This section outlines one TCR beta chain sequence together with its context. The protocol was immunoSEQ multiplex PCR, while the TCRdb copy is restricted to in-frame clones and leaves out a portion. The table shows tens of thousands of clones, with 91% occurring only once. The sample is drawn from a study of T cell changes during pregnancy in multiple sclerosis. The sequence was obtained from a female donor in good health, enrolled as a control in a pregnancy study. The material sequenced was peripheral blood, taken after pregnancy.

CDR3 sequence (DNA): TGTGCCAGCTCACCAACGGTAAGCTACGAGCAGTACTTC. It is translated as CASSPTVSYEQYF. This sequence joins TRBV18 and TRBJ2-7; D is ambiguous. Germline CDR1 KGHSH, CDR2 LQKENI. The CDR3 contains 13 residues. V lost 2 bases to trimming and J lost 3 bases, with 8 bases between them.